Listed here are 32 T cell receptor beta chains from one sample, sequenced in a study of low-dose radiotherapy and immunotherapy resistance in tumors. With TRAV- and TRBV-specific primers, first-strand cDNA was made, covering the alpha and beta chains. TCRs were amplified for approximately 21 PCR cycles with a constant-region primer and V-primer adapter. TCRdb reprocessed the reads with MiXCR, giving one entry per CDR3 protein. The sample records approximately 9,800 distinct CDR3 sequences, about 41% being singletons. The receptors were sampled from a human donor with advanced metastatic prostate, ovarian, gallbladder or colorectal cancer (not recorded which). This table probably holds off-target reads from a library built for another chain.

This clonotype was seen only a few times. The J gene is TRBJ1-1, the V gene TRBV13, with a tentative D call TRBD1 (5 bases). The germline CDR1 and CDR2 sequences are PRHDT and FYEKMQ (reference sequence). CDR3 length equals 13 residues. Trimming shortened V by 1 base and J by 5 bases, and 8 bases separated the two germline ends. The CDR3 protein is CASSLARGTEAFF. In DNA form, the CDR3 reads TGTGCCAGCAGCTTAGCCCGGGGGACTGAAGCTTTCTTT.

The chain couples TRBV7-9 to TRBJ2-1, with D maybe TRBD1 (5 bases). Germline CDR1 and CDR2: SEHNR and FQNEAQ (reference sequence). The CDR3 spans 13 residues. V dropped 7 bases and J dropped 4 bases, with 11 bases sitting between them. The CDR3 is CASTLDRYNEQFF. CDR3 coding DNA: TGTGCCAGCACCCTAGACAGATACAATGAGCAGTTCTTC.

The CDR3 spells CASSSSSGNQETQYF. The DNA of the CDR3 is TGTGCCAGCAGTTCCTCTAGCGGGAACCAAGAGACCCAGTACTTC. The chain employs TRBV28 and TRBJ2-5; 9 bases align to TRBD2. This CDR3 region has 15 residues. V dropped 4 bases and J dropped 0; count of bases not matched to a gene: 3. The germline V gene encodes CDR1 MDHEN and CDR2 SYDVKM.

This chain connects TRBV20-1 to TRBJ1-1; TRBD1 aligns across 9 bases. CDR3 length equals 14 residues. The J segment lost 5 bases and the V segment lost 5 bases, leaving 9 bases of the junction unmatched. Germline assignment: CDR1 DFQATT and CDR2 SNEGSKA (reference sequence). DNA of the CDR3: TGCAGTGCTTCTGGGGACAGGGTAGATACTGAAGCTTTCTTT. Translating gives CSASGDRVDTEAFF.

This clonotype appeared a few times. This chain connects TRBV6-1 to TRBJ2-5, with TRBD1 identical over 11 bases. The CDR3 totals 15 residues. Per the germline V gene, CDR1 is MNHNS and CDR2 is SASEGT. Trimming removed 7 bases from V and 5 bases from J; junction bases left unmatched: 9. The CDR3 sequence is CASNLDRGRSETQYF. For the CDR3, the DNA is TGTGCCAGCAACCTGGACAGGGGGCGCTCGGAGACCCAGTACTTC.

The chain recombines TRBV6-1 with TRBJ1-5; possibly TRBD1 for D (6 bases). The CDR3 runs to 15 residues. The germline V gene encodes CDR1 MNHNS and CDR2 SASEGT. Trimming left V 3 bases short and J 2 bases short, with 11 bases between. In DNA, the CDR3 is TGTGCCAGCAGTGACCAGGGGAGCGGCAATCAGCCCCAGCATTTT. Translation gives CASSDQGSGNQPQHF.

This clonotype is a singleton in its sample. This rearrangement joins TRBV7-2 to TRBJ2-1, with 14 nucleotides matching TRBD2. V was clipped by 8 bases and J by 8 bases; unmatched bases: 2. Germline CDR1 SGHTA, CDR2 FQGNSA. This CDR3 comprises 13 residues. CDR3 nucleotides: TGTGCCAGCGGGACTAGCGGGGGCTATGAGCAGTTCTTC. It codes for CASGTSGGYEQFF.

The chain links TRBV2 to TRBJ2-3; perhaps TRBD1 as D (5 bases). The V and J ends lost 4 bases and 3 bases respectively, with 11 bases between them. Germline V lookup: CDR1 SNHLY, CDR2 FYNNEI. This CDR3 is 14 amino acids long. CDR3 bases: TGTGCCAGCAGTGTGGTAGGGGCGACAGATACGCAGTATTTT. It is translated as CASSVVGATDTQYF.

The J gene is TRBJ1-1, the V gene TRBV3-1; tentative D call: TRBD1 (5 bases). Between the trimmed V and J ends, which lost 0 bases and 6 bases, there was a span of 8 bases. The CDR3 totals 13 residues. Germline V gene lookup returns CDR1 LGHDT and CDR2 YNNKEL (reference sequence). CDR3 amino acids: CASSQETGPEAFF. The DNA of the CDR3 is TGTGCCAGCAGCCAAGAAACGGGACCTGAAGCTTTCTTT.

In its sample, this clonotype was seen a few times. The chain uses TRBV7-2 and TRBJ1-1, with no clear D. From germline, CDR1 is SGHTA and CDR2 FQGNSA. V shed 3 bases and J shed 7 bases, with 9 bases lying between them. The CDR3 has 12 residues. The DNA for the CDR3 is TGTGCCAGCAGCTTGAGCGTCTTTGAAGCTTTCTTT. The encoded protein is CASSLSVFEAFF.

The chain employs TRBV5-5 and TRBJ2-7, with a weak D call TRBD2 (6 bases). Deletions cut 4 bases from V and 6 bases from J, with 17 bases between. Germline CDR1 SGHKS, CDR2 YYEKEE (reference sequence). CDR3 length: 14 amino acids. The CDR3 DNA sequence: TGTGCCAGCAGCATGGTGGGGGGATCGGGCGAGCAGTACTTC. As protein: CASSMVGGSGEQYF.

The chain combines TRBV7-9 with TRBJ2-7; D perhaps matches TRBD1 (6 bases). Germline lookup yields CDR1 SEHNR and CDR2 FQNEAQ (reference sequence). Trimming stripped 1 base from V and 2 bases from J, with 9 bases between. The CDR3 sequence is 14 residues long. The CDR3 DNA reads as TGTGCCAGCAGCTTAGGCAGGGGTCCCTACGAGCAGTACTTC. Encoded protein: CASSLGRGPYEQYF. Complete variable domain (other parts from reference TRBV7-9 and TRBJ2-7): DTGVSQNPRHKITKRGQNVTFRCDPISEHNRLYWYRQTLGQGPEFLTYFQNEAQLEKSRLLSDRFSAERPKGSFSTLEIQRTEQGDSAMYLCASSLGRGPYEQYFGPGTRLTVT.

This sequence joins TRBV5-4 and TRBJ2-7, with D unresolved. Germline assignment: CDR1 SGHNT and CDR2 YYREEE (reference sequence). This CDR3 has 14 amino acids. V was cut by 2 bases and J by 2 bases, with 11 bases left in between. This CDR3 reads CASSLGPQTYEQYF. The CDR3 bases are TGTGCCAGCAGCTTAGGGCCCCAAACCTACGAGCAGTACTTC.

By share of the sample, this clonotype is medium-sized. CDR3 amino acids: CASSPGTDQPQHF. The CDR3 nucleotides read TGTGCCAGCTCACCTGGCACGGATCAGCCCCAGCATTTT. This chain links TRBV18 with TRBJ1-5; D not resolved. V was shortened by 3 bases and J by 5 bases, with 8 bases between the two germline ends. Germline V gene data show CDR1 as KGHSH and CDR2 as LQKENI. CDR3 length equals 13 residues.

This clonotype was counted between two and nine times. The V and J genes are TRBV27 and TRBJ1-1; 7 bases map to TRBD1. Trimming cost V 5 bases and J 5 bases; bases outside gene matches: 14. This CDR3 spans 16 amino acids. Germline CDR1 and CDR2: MNHEY and SMNVEV (reference sequence). CDR3 protein: CASSTSWEGARTEAFF. The CDR3 DNA reads as TGTGCCAGCAGTACATCCTGGGAGGGGGCGCGGACTGAAGCTTTCTTT.

This chain uses TRBV6-5 with TRBJ2-2; a possible D gene is TRBD1 (6 bases). The CDR3 loop spans 16 amino acids. CDR1 and CDR2 from the germline V gene are MNHEY and SVGAGI. V lost 6 bases, J lost 1 base, and 15 bases lay in between. In nucleotides, the CDR3 is TGTGCCAGCAGCAGCACCGGGACACTGAACACCGGGGAGCTGTTTTTT. Residues: CASSSTGTLNTGELFF.

The chain joins TRBV19 to TRBJ1-4; D remains ambiguous. Germline assignment: CDR1 LNHDA and CDR2 SQIVND (reference sequence). Trimming cost V 6 bases and J 5 bases, with 13 bases left between them. This CDR3 contains 14 residues. In DNA form, the CDR3 reads TGTGCCAGTAGCTTGACTGCGTTGAATGAAAAACTGTTTTTT. Its translation: CASSLTALNEKLFF.

This clonotype is deemed medium-sized. The chain joins TRBV28 to TRBJ1-5; D is ambiguous. The V and J ends lost 9 bases and 5 bases respectively, with 11 bases between them. The CDR3 covers 12 residues. Germline assignment: CDR1 MDHEN and CDR2 SYDVKM. CDR3 amino acids: CASPNTHQPQHF. The DNA for the CDR3 is TGTGCCAGTCCCAATACTCATCAGCCCCAGCATTTT.

This clonotype was counted a single time. The rearrangement uses TRBV4-1 and TRBJ1-6, with TRBD1 matching 8 bases. The CDR3 loop spans 14 amino acids. Germline V gene data show CDR1 as MGHRA and CDR2 as YSYEKL. J gave up 10 bases and V 5 bases, and 7 bases lay outside the gene matches. This CDR3 is CASSVDRGFSPLHF. The CDR3 nucleotides read TGCGCCAGCAGCGTTGACAGGGGATTCTCACCCCTCCACTTT.

This clonotype was observed a handful of times. The rearrangement uses TRBV27 and TRBJ1-6; D remains ambiguous. There are 13 residues in the CDR3. The V gene lost 4 bases and the J gene lost 4 bases, with 5 bases spanning the gap. In germline, CDR1 is MNHEY, CDR2 SMNVEV (reference sequence). The chain's CDR3 is CASSSNYNSPLHF. DNA for the CDR3: TGTGCCAGCAGTTCTAATTATAATTCACCCCTCCACTTT.

This clonotype has more than one count but fewer than ten. This rearrangement joins TRBV6-1 to TRBJ2-6; possibly TRBD2 for D (6 bases). CDR3 size: 14 residues. V shed 6 bases and J shed 3 bases, with 9 bases lying between them. Germline V CDR1 and CDR2: MNHNS, SASEGT. The CDR3 sequence: CASRKGGGANVLTF. CDR3 nucleotides: TGTGCCAGCAGAAAGGGAGGTGGGGCCAACGTCCTGACTTTC.

The table lists this clonotype with a count of one. The rearrangement joins TRBV20-1 to TRBJ2-5; 10 bases match TRBD1. The CDR3 has 14 residues. In germline, CDR1 is DFQATT, CDR2 SNEGSKA (reference sequence). V lost 3 bases and J lost 5; bases outside the gene matches: 6. The CDR3 here is CSARGQGRLETQYF. The CDR3 nucleotides are TGCAGTGCTAGGGGACAGGGGAGGTTGGAGACCCAGTACTTC.

This chain uses TRBV5-1 with TRBJ2-7; maybe TRBD2 (5 bases). The germline V gene encodes CDR1 SGHRS and CDR2 YFSETQ. The CDR3 covers 14 residues. The germline V and J ends were trimmed by 5 bases and 0 bases, with 12 bases remaining between them. The CDR3 nucleotides read TGCGCCAGCAGTCGCGAGGGATCCTCCTACGAGCAGTACTTC. Translated: CASSREGSSYEQYF.

V usage is TRBV29-1 and J usage is TRBJ2-3; possibly TRBD1 for D (5 bases). The CDR3 is 14 amino acids. Trimming shortened V by 3 bases and J by 2 bases, and 12 bases separated the two germline ends. From germline, CDR1 is SQVTM and CDR2 ANQGSEA. The CDR3 here is CSVEKGKATDTQYF. The DNA for the CDR3 is TGCAGCGTTGAGAAGGGGAAGGCCACAGATACGCAGTATTTT.

The CDR3 sequence is CASSPDATEAFF. The CDR3 nucleotides are TGTGCCAGCAGCCCCGATGCGACTGAAGCTTTCTTT. The chain carries TRBV11-2 and TRBJ1-1; D ambiguous. The germline CDR1 and CDR2 sequences are SGHAT and FQNNGV. The CDR3 is 12 amino acids. Trimming took off 5 bases at V and 5 bases at J, with 9 bases between the two ends. Variable domain in full (rest from reference TRBV11-2 and TRBJ1-1): EAGVAQSPRYKIIEKRQSVAFWCNPISGHATLYWYQQILGQGPKLLIQFQNNGVVDDSQLPKDRFSAERLKGVDSTLKIQPAKLEDSAVYLCASSPDATEAFFGQGTRLTVV.

The chain uses TRBV12-3 or TRBV12-4 and TRBJ2-3; D is uncertain. V lost 6 bases, J lost 0 bases, and 10 bases lay in between. This CDR3 region has 14 residues. For the CDR3, the DNA is TGTGCCAGCAGCTCGAGACCGAGCACAGATACGCAGTATTTT. This translates into CASSSRPSTDTQYF.

J is TRBJ2-5 and V is TRBV18; D remains unclear. Per the germline V gene, CDR1 is KGHSH and CDR2 is LQKENI. This CDR3 comprises 13 residues. Trimming removed 3 bases at V and 0 bases at J, with 5 bases between. CDR3 in DNA: TGTGCCAGCTCACCGGACGACCAAGAGACCCAGTACTTC. This sequence encodes CASSPDDQETQYF.

In this sample, this clonotype turned up a few times. The chain uses TRBV5-1 and TRBJ2-5; D is perhaps TRBD2 (6 bases). V lost 0 bases and J 3 bases, leaving 12 bases between the germline ends. Per germline, CDR1 SGHRS and CDR2 YFSETQ. This CDR3 spans 15 amino acids. CDR3 bases: TGCGCCAGCAGCTTGGGGGTAGCGGTGAAAGAGACCCAGTACTTC. Protein sequence: CASSLGVAVKETQYF.

This clonotype was counted only a few times. The V call is TRBV10-3, the J call TRBJ1-3, with D uncertain. Per the germline V gene, CDR1 is ENHRY and CDR2 is SYGVKD. The CDR3 sequence is 18 residues long. Trimming took off 0 bases at V and 4 bases at J, with 19 bases between the two ends. CDR3 in DNA: TGTGCCATCAGTGAGTCTTGGGCAGGCCGGTCCGCGGGAAACACCATATATTTT. This sequence encodes CAISESWAGRSAGNTIYF.

The rearrangement joins TRBV20-1 to TRBJ1-2; 9 bases are shared with TRBD1. Per germline, CDR1 DFQATT and CDR2 SNEGSKA (reference sequence). The V gene end was trimmed by 2 bases and the J gene end by 8 bases; junction bases not matched to a gene: 3. The CDR3 has 12 residues. The CDR3, as DNA: TGCAGTGCTAGATTACAGGGGGCGGGCTACACCTTC. Translating gives CSARLQGAGYTF.

V and J are TRBV12-5 and TRBJ2-1; 8 nucleotides match TRBD2. The CDR3 covers 13 residues. Unmatched junction bases numbered 7, after V lost 9 bases and J lost 6 bases. Germline V gives CDR1 LGHNT, CDR2 FRNRAP. CDR3 DNA sequence: TGTGCTAGCTGGTCGGGGGGGAGCAATGAGCAGTTCTTC. This translates into CASWSGGSNEQFF. Filled out from reference TRBV12-5 and TRBJ2-1, the complete variable domain reads DARVTQTPRHKVTEMGQEVTMRCQPILGHNTVFWYRQTMMQGLELLAYFRNRAPLDDSGMPKDRFSAEMPDATLATLKIQPSEPRDSAVYFCASWSGGSNEQFFGPGTRLTVL.

The J gene is TRBJ2-7, the V gene TRBV25-1; D gene unclear. Trimming removed 1 base from V and 4 bases from J, with 11 bases in between. Germline CDR1 reads MGHDK; CDR2 reads SYGVNS. The CDR3 runs to 14 residues. The CDR3 protein is CASSEFKGRYEQYF. The CDR3 DNA sequence: TGTGCCAGCAGTGAATTTAAAGGGCGGTACGAGCAGTACTTC.